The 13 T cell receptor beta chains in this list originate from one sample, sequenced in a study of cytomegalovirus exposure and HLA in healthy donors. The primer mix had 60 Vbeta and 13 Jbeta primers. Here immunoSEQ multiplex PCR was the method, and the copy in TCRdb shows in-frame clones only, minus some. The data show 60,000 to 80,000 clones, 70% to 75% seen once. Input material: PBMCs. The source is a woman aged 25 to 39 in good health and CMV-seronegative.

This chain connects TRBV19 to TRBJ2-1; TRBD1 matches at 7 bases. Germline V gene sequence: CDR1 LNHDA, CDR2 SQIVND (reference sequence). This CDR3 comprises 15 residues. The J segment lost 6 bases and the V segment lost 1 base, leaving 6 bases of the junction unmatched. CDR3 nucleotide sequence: TGTGCCAGTAGTATAGCGACAGGGTATTTCAATGAGCAGTTCTTC. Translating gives CASSIATGYFNEQFF.

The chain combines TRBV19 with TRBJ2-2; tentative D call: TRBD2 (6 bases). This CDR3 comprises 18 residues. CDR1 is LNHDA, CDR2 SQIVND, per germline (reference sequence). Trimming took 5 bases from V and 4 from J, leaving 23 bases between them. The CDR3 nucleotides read TGTGCCAGTAGTCTCCCCGCTGCCGGGACTCCCGTCACCGGGGAGCTGTTTTTT. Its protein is CASSLPAAGTPVTGELFF.

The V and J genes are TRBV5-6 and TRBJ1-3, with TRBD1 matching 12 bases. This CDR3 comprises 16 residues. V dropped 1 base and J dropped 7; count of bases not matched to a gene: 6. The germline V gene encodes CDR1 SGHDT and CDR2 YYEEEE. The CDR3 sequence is CASSLPGDRGLNTIYF. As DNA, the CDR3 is TGTGCCAGCAGCTTGCCCGGGGACAGGGGGCTGAACACCATATATTTT.

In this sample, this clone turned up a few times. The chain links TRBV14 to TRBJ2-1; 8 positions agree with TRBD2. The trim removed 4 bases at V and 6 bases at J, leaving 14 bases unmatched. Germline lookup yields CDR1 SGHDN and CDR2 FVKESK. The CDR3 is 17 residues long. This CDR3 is CASSRRAGVRPGNEQFF. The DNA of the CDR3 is TGTGCCAGCAGCCGAAGAGCGGGAGTAAGGCCTGGCAATGAGCAGTTCTTC.

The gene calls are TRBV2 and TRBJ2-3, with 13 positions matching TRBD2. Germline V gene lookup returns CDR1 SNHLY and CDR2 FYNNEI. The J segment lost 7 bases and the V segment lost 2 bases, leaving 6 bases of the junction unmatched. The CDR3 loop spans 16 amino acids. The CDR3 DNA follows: TGTGCCAGCAGTGAACAACTAGCGGGAGGGTTGAATACGCAGTATTTT. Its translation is CASSEQLAGGLNTQYF.

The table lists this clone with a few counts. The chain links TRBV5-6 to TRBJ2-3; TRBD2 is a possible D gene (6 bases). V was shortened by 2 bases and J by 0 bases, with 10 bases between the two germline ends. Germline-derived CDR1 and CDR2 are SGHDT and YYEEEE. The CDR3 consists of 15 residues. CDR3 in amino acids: CASSLRESSTDTQYF. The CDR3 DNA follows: TGTGCCAGCAGCTTACGGGAGTCTAGCACAGATACGCAGTATTTT.

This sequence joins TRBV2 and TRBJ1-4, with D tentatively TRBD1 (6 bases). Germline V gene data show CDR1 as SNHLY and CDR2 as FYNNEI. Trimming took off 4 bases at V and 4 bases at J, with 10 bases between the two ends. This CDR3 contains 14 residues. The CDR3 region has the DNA TGTGCCAGCAGTGGGACAGCGTTTAATGAAAAACTGTTTTTT. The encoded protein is CASSGTAFNEKLFF. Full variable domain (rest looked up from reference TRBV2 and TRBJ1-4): EPEVTQTPSHQVTQMGQEVILRCVPISNHLYFYWYRQILGQKVEFLVSFYNNEISEKSEIFDDQFSVERPDGSNFTLKIRSTKLEDSAMYFCASSGTAFNEKLFFGSGTQLSVL.

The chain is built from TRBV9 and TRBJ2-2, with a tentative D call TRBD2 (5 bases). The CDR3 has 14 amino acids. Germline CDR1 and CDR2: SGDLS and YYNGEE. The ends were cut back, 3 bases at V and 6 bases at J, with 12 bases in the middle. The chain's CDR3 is CASSAAAGSGELFF. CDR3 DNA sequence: TGTGCCAGCAGCGCCGCTGCGGGTTCCGGGGAGCTGTTTTTT.

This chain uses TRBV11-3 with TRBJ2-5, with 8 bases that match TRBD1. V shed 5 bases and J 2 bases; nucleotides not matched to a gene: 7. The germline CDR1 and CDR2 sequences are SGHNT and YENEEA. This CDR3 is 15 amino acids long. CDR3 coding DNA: TGTGCCAGCAGCGACAGGGGCGAGTGGCAAGAGACCCAGTACTTC. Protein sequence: CASSDRGEWQETQYF.

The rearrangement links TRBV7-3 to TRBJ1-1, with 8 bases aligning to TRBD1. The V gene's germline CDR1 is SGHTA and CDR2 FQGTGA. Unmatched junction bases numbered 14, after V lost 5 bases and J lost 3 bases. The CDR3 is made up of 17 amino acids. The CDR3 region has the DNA TGTGCCAGCAGCCAGTGGGGACAGGCCGAACTTTACACTGAAGCTTTCTTT. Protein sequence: CASSQWGQAELYTEAFF.

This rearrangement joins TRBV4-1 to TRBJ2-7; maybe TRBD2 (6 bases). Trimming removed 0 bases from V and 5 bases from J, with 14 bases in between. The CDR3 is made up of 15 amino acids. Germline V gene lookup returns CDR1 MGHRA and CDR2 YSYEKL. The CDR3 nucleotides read TGCGCCAGCAGCCAAGAGTCCCGGGGGTTCGACGAGCAGTACTTC. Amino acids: CASSQESRGFDEQYF.

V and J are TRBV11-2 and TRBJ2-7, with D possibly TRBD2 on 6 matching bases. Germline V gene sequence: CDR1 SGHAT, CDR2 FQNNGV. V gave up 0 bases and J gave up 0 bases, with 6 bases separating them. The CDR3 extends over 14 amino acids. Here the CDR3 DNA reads TGTGCCAGCAGCTTAGACGGGAGCTCCTACGAGCAGTACTTC. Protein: CASSLDGSSYEQYF. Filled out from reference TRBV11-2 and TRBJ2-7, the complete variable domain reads EAGVAQSPRYKIIEKRQSVAFWCNPISGHATLYWYQQILGQGPKLLIQFQNNGVVDDSQLPKDRFSAERLKGVDSTLKIQPAKLEDSAVYLCASSLDGSSYEQYFGPGTRLTVT.

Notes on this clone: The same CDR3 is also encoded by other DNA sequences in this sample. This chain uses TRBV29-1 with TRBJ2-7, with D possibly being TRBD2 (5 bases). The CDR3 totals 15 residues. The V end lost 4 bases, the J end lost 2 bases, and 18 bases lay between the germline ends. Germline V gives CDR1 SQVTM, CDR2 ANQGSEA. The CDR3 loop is CSVVLEEKTAYEQYF. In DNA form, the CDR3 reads TGCAGCGTTGTTCTGGAGGAAAAAACGGCCTACGAGCAGTACTTC.